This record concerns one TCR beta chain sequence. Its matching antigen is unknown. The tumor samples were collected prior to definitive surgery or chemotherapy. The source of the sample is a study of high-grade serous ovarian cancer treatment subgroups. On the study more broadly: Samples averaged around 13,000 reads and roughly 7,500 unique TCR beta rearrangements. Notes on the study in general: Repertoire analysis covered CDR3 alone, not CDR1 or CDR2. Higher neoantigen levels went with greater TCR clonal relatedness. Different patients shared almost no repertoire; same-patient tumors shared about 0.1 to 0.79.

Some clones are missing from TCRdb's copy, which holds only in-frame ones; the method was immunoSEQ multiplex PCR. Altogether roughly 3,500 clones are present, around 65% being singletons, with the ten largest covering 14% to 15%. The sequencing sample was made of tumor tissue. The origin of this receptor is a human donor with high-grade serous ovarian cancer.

The CDR3 DNA is TGTGCCAGCAGCTTGGGACAGGGGTATTATTCACCCCTCCACTTT. This sequence encodes CASSLGQGYYSPLHF. The chain combines TRBV5-6 with TRBJ1-6; 8 positions match TRBD1. The ends lost 0 bases at V and 8 bases at J; junction bases unmatched: 4. This CDR3 is built from 15 residues. Per the germline V gene, CDR1 is SGHDT and CDR2 is YYEEEE.